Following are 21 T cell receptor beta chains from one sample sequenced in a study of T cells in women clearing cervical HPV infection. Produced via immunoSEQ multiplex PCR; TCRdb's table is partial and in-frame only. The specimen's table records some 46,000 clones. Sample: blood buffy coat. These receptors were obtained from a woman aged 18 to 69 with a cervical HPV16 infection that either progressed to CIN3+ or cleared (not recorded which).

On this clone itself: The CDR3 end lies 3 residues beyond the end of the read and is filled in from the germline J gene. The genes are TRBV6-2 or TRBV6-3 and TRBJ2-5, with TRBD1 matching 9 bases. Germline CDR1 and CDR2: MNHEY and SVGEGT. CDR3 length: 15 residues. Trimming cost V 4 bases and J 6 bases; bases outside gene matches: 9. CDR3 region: CASSFRTGQGKTQYF. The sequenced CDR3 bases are TGTGCCAGCAGTTTTCGGACTGGACAGGGGAAGACC.

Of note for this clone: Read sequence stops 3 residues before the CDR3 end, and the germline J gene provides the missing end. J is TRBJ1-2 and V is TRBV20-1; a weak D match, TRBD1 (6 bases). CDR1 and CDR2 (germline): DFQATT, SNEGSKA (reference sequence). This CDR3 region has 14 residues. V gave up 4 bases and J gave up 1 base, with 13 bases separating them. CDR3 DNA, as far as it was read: TGCAGTGCTAACAACAGGGCTTTTAACTATGGC. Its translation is CSANNRAFNYG. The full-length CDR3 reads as CSANNRAFNYGYTF.

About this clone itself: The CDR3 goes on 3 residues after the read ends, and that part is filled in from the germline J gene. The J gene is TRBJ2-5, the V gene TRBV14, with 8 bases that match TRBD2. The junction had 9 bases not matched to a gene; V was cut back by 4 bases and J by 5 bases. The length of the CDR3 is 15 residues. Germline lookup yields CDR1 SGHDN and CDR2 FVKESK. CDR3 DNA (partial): TGTGCCAGCAGCCCCAGACTAGCGAGCGTTGAGACC. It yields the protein CASSPRLASVET. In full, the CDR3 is CASSPRLASVETQYF.

CDR3 DNA, as far as it was read: TGTGCCAGCAGCTTAGGAGGGGTTGAAAACATT. Translated: CASSLGGVENI. The CDR3 in its entirety is CASSLGGVENIQYF. The chain carries TRBV5-6 and TRBJ2-4; the D gene is possibly TRBD2 (6 bases). The CDR3 is cut off 3 residues early in the read; its end comes from the germline J gene. Trimming pared 2 bases from V and 5 bases from J, leaving 11 bases between. The length of the CDR3 is 14 residues. In germline, CDR1 is SGHDT, CDR2 YYEEEE.

CDR3 DNA (partial): TGTGCCAGCAGCTTGGGGGACAGCTCCTACAATGAG. This gives the protein CASSLGDSSYNE. The whole CDR3 reads CASSLGDSSYNEQFF. The chain has TRBV5-4 and TRBJ2-1; 7 nucleotides match TRBD1. The read comes to an end 3 residues before the CDR3 does, leaving the germline J gene to fill in the end. CDR1 and CDR2 from the germline V gene are SGHNT and YYREEE (reference sequence). V lost 0 bases to trimming and J lost 0 bases; unmatched junction nucleotides: 0. The CDR3 is made up of 15 amino acids. Filled out from reference TRBV5-4 and TRBJ2-1, the complete variable domain reads ETGVTQSPTHLIKTRGQQVTLRCSSQSGHNTVSWYQQALGQGPQFIFQYYREEENGRGNFPPRFSGLQFPNYSSELNVNALELDDSALYLCASSLGDSSYNEQFFGPGTRLTVL.

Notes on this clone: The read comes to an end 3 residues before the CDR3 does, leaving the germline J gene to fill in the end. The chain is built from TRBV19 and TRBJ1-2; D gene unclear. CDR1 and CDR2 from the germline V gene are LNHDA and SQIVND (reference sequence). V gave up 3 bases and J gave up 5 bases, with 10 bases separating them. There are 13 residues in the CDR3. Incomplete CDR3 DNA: TGTGCCAGTAGTATGGTTGGCTCTTATGGC. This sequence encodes CASSMVGSYG. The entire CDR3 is CASSMVGSYGYTF. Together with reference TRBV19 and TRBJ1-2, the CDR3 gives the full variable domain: DGGITQSPKYLFRKEGQNVTLSCEQNLNHDAMYWYRQDPGQGLRLIYYSQIVNDFQKGDIAEGYSVSREKKESFPLTVTSAQKNPTAFYLCASSMVGSYGYTFGSGTRLTVV.

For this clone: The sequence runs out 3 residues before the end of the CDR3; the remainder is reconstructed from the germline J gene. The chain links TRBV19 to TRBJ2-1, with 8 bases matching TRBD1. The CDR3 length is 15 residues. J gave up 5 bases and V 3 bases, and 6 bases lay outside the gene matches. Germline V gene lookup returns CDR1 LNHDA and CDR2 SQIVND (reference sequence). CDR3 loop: CASSIMTGVNNEQFF. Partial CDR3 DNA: TGTGCCAGTAGTATTATGACAGGGGTAAACAATGAG. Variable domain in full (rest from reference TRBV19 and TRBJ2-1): DGGITQSPKYLFRKEGQNVTLSCEQNLNHDAMYWYRQDPGQGLRLIYYSQIVNDFQKGDIAEGYSVSREKKESFPLTVTSAQKNPTAFYLCASSIMTGVNNEQFFGPGTRLTVL.

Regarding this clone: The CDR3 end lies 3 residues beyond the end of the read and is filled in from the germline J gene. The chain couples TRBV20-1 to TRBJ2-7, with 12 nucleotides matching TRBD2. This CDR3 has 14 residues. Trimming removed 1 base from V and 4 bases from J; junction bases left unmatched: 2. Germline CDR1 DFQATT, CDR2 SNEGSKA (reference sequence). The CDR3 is CSARGGTSGYEQYF. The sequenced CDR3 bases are TGCAGTGCTAGAGGGGGGACTAGCGGGTACGAG.

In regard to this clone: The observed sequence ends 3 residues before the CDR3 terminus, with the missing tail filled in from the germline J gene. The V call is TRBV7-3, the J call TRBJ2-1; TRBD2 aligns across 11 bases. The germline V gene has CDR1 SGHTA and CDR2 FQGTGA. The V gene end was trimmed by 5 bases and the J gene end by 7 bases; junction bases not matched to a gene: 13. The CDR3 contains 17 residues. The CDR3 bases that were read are TGTGCCAGCAGCCCAGCCCCGGGCCTAGCGGGGGGTAATGAG. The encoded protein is CASSPAPGLAGGNE. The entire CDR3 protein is CASSPAPGLAGGNEQFF.

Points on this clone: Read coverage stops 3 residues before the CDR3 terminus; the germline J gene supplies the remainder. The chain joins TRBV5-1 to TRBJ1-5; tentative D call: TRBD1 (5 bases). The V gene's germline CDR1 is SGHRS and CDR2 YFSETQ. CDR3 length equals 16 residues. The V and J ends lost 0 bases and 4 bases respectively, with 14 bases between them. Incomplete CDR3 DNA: TGCGCCAGCAGCTTGGGCGGGGGAGGAGAAAATCAGCCC. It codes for CASSLGGGGENQP. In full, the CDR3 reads CASSLGGGGENQPQHF. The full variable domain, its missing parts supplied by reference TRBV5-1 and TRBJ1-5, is KAGVTQTPRYLIKTRGQQVTLSCSPISGHRSVSWYQQTPGQGLQFLFEYFSETQRNKGNFPGRFSGRQFSNSRSEMNVSTLELGDSALYLCASSLGGGGENQPQHFGDGTRLSIL.

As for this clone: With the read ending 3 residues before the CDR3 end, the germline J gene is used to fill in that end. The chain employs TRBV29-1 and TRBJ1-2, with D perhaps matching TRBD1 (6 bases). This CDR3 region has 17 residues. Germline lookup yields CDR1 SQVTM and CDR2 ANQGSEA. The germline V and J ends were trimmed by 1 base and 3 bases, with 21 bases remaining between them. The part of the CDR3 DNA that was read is TGCAGCGTTGAAGGGTTAGGACCACAGGGAGACTACTATGGC. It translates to CSVEGLGPQGDYYG. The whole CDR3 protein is CSVEGLGPQGDYYGYTF.

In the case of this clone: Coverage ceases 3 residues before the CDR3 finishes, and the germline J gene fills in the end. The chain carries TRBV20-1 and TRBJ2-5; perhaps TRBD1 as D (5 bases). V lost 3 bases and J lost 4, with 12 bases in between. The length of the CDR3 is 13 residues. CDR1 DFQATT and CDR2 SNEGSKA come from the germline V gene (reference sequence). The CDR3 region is CSASGAGLETQYF. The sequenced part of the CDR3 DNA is TGCAGTGCTAGCGGTGCAGGGCTAGAGACC.

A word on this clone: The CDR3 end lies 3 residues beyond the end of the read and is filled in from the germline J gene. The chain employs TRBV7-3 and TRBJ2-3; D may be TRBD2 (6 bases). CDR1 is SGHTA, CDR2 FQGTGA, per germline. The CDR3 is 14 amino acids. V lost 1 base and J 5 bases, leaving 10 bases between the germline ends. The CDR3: CASSLRRGGDTQYF. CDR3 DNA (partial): TGTGCCAGCAGCTTAAGGCGGGGTGGAGATACG.

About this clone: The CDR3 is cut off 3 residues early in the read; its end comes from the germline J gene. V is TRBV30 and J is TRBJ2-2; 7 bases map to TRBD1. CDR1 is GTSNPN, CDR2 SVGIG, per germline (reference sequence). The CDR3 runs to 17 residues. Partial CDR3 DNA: TGTGCCTGGAGTACGACAGGGTTCGGTATGCCCCGTGAAAAG. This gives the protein CAWSTTGFGMPREK. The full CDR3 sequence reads CAWSTTGFGMPREKLFF. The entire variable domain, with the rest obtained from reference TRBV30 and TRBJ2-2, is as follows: SQTIHQWPATLVQPVGSPLSLECTVEGTSNPNLYWYRQAAGRGLQLLFYSVGIGQISSEVPQNLSASRPQDRQFILSSKKLLLSDSGFYLCAWSTTGFGMPREKLFFGEGSRLTVL.

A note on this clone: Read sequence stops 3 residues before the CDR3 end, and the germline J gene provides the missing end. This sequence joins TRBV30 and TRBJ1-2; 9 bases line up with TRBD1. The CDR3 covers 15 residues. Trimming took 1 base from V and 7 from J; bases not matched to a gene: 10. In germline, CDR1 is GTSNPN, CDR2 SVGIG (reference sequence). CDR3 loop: CAWSATGGAFGGYTF. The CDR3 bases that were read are TGTGCCTGGAGTGCTACAGGGGGCGCATTCGGTGGC.

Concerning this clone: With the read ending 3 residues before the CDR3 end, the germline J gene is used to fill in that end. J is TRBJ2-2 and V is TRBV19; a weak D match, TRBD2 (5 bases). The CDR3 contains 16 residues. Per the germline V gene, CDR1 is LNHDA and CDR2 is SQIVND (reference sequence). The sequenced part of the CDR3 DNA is TGTGCCAGTAGTATCCCCCGACGGGGAAATAATTCACCG. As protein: CASSIPRRGNNSP. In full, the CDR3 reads CASSIPRRGNNSPLFF.

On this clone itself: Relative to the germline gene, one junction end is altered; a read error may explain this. The CDR3 bases that were read are TGTGCCAGCACTGAAGACCCGGGACTAGCCATAGATACG. Amino acids: CASTEDPGLAIDT. The CDR3, in full, reads CASTEDPGLAIDTQYF. This chain connects TRBV2 to TRBJ2-3; 9 bases agree with TRBD2. The sequenced fragment ends 3 residues before the CDR3 boundary, so the rest is inferred from the germline J gene. CDR1 SNHLY and CDR2 FYNNEI come from the germline V gene. The CDR3 has 16 residues.

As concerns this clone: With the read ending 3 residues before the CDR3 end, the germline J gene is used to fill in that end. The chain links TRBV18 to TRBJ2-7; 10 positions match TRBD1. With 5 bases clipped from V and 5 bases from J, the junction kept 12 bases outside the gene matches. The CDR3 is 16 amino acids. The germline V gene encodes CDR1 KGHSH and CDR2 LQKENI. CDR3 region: CASSARQGALGDEQYF. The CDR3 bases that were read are TGTGCCAGCTCAGCACGACAGGGGGCGCTCGGGGACGAG. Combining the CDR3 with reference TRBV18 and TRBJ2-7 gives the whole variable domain NAGVMQNPRHLVRRRGQEARLRCSPMKGHSHVYWYRQLPEEGLKFMVYLQKENIIDESGMPKERFSAEFPKEGPSILRIQQVVRGDSAAYFCASSARQGALGDEQYFGPGTRLTVT.

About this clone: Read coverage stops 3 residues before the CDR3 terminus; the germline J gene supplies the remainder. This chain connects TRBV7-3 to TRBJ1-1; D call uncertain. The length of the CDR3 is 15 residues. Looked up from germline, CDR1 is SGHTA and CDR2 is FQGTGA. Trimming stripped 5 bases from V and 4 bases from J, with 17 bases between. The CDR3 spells CASSPTDTAGTEAFF. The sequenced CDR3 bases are TGTGCCAGCAGCCCAACAGACACGGCGGGCACTGAA.

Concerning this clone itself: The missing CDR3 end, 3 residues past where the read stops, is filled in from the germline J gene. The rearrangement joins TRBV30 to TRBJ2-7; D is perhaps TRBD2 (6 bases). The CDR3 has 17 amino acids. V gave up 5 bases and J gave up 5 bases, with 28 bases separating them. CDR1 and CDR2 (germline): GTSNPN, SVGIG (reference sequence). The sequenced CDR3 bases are TGTGCCTGGGACCGGGGAGCGGCGGGGCCATTCGGAGACGAG. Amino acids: CAWDRGAAGPFGDE. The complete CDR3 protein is CAWDRGAAGPFGDEQYF.

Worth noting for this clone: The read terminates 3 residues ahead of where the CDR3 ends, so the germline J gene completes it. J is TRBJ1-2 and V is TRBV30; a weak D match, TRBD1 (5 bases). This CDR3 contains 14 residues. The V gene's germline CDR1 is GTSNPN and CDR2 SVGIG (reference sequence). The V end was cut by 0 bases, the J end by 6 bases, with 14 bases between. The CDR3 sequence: CAWSVYRGEDGYTF. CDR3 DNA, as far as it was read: TGTGCCTGGAGTGTATACCGGGGGGAGGATGGC.